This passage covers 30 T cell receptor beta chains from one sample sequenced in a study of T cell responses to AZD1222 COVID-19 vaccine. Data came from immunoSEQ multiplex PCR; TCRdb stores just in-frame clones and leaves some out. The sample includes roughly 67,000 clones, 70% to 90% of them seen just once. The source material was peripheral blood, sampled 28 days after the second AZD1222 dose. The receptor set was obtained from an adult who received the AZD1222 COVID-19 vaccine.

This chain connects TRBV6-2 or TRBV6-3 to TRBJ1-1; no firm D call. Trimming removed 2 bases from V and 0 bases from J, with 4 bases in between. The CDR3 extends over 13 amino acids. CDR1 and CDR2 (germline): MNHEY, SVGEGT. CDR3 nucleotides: TGTGCCAGCAGTTACCCTCTGAACACTGAAGCTTTCTTT. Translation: CASSYPLNTEAFF.

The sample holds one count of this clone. The CDR3 loop reads CASRAGTANTEAFF. The CDR3 DNA reads TGTGCCAGCAGAGCCGGGACAGCGAACACTGAAGCTTTCTTT. The chain joins TRBV25-1 to TRBJ1-1; 7 nucleotides match TRBD1. Germline values: CDR1 MGHDK, CDR2 SYGVNS. The CDR3 is 14 amino acids. Trimming cost V 6 bases and J 1 base; bases outside gene matches: 5.

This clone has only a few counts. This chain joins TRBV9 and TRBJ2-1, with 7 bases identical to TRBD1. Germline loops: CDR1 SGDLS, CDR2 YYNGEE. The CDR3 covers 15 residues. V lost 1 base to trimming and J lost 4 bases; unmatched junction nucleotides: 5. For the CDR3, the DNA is TGTGCCAGCAGCGTATCCGGACAGGAATACAATGAGCAGTTCTTC. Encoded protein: CASSVSGQEYNEQFF.

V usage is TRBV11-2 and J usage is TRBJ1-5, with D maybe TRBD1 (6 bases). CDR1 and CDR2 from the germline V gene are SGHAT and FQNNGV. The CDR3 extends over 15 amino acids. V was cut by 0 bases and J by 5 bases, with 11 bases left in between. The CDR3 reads CASSLDGTIYQPQHF. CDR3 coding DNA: TGTGCCAGCAGCTTAGATGGGACAATATATCAGCCCCAGCATTTT.

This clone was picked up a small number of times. CDR3 sequence: CASSFAMRAINEQFF. CDR3 sequence (DNA): TGTGCCAGCAGTTTTGCCATGCGGGCTATCAATGAGCAGTTCTTC. The chain uses TRBV7-6 and TRBJ2-1; weak D call: TRBD2 (5 bases). The length of the CDR3 is 15 residues. Deletions cut 6 bases from V and 6 bases from J, with 18 bases between. Germline CDR1 SGHVS, CDR2 FNYEAQ.

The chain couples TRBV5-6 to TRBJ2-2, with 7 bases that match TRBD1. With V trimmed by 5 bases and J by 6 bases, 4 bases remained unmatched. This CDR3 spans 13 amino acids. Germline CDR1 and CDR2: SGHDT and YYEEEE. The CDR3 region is CASRRGQAGELFF. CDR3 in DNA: TGTGCCAGCAGGAGGGGGCAAGCCGGGGAGCTGTTTTTT. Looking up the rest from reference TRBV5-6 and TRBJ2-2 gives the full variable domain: DAGVTQSPTHLIKTRGQQVTLRCSPKSGHDTVSWYQQALGQGPQFIFQYYEEEERQRGNFPDRFSGHQFPNYSSELNVNALLLGDSALYLCASRRGQAGELFFGEGSRLTVL.

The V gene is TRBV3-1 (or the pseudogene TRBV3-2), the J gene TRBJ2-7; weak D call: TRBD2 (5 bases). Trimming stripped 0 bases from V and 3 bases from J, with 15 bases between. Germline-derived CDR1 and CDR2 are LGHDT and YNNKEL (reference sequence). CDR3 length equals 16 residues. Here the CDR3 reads CASSQDSASSRYEQYF. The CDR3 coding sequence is TGTGCCAGCAGCCAAGATTCGGCTAGCTCACGCTACGAGCAGTACTTC.

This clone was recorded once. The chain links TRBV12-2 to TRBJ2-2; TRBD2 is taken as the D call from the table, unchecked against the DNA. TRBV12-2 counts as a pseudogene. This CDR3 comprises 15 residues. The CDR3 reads CATTGAGVNTGELFF. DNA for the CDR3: TGTGCAACTACGGGAGCGGGAGTGAATACCGGGGAGCTGTTTTTT.

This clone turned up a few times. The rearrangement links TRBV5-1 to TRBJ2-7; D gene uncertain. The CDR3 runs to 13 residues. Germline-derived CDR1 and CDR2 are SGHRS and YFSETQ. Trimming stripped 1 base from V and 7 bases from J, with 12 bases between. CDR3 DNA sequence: TGCGCCAGCAGCTTGTTGCTCGGCCGGGAGCAGTACTTC. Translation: CASSLLLGREQYF. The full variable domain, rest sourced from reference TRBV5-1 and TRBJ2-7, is KAGVTQTPRYLIKTRGQQVTLSCSPISGHRSVSWYQQTPGQGLQFLFEYFSETQRNKGNFPGRFSGRQFSNSRSEMNVSTLELGDSALYLCASSLLLGREQYFGPGTRLTVT.

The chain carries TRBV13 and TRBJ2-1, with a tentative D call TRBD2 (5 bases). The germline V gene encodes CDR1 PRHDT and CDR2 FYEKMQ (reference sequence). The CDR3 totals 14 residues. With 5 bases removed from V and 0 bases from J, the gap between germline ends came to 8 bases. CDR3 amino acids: CASSRGSSYNEQFF. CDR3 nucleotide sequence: TGTGCCAGCAGCCGAGGGAGCTCCTACAATGAGCAGTTCTTC.

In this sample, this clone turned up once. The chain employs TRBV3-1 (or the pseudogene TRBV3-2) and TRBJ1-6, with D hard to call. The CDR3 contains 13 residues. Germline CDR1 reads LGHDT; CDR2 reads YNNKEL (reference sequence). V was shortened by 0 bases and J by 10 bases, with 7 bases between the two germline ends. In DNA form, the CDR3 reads TGTGCCAGCAGCCAAGAGGTCGGGTCACCCCTCCACTTT. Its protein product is CASSQEVGSPLHF.

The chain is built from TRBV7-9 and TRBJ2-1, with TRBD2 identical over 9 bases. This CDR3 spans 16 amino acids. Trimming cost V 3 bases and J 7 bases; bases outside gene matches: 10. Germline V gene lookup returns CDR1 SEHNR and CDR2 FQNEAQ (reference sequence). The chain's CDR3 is CASSFPIAGVANEQFF. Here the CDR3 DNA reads TGTGCCAGCAGCTTTCCCATAGCGGGAGTAGCTAATGAGCAGTTCTTC.

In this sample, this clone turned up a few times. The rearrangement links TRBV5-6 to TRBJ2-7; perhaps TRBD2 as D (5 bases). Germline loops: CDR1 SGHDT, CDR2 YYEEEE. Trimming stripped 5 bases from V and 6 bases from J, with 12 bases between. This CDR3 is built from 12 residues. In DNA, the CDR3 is TGTGCCAGCAGACTGGGTACTAGCGAGCAGTACTTC. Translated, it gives CASRLGTSEQYF.

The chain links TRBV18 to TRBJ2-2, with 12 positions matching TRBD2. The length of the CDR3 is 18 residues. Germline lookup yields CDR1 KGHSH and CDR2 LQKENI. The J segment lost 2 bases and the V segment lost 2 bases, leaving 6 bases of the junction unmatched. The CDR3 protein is CASSPWTSGIQNTGELFF. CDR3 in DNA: TGTGCCAGCTCACCATGGACTAGCGGGATCCAAAACACCGGGGAGCTGTTTTTT.

CDR3: CASSVEIGTNTGELFF. CDR3 DNA: TGTGCCAGCAGCGTAGAAATAGGGACGAACACCGGGGAGCTGTTTTTT. The chain is built from TRBV9 and TRBJ2-2; D remains ambiguous. The CDR3 has 16 amino acids. The V gene lost 0 bases and the J gene lost 0 bases, with 9 bases spanning the gap. Germline assignment: CDR1 SGDLS and CDR2 YYNGEE.

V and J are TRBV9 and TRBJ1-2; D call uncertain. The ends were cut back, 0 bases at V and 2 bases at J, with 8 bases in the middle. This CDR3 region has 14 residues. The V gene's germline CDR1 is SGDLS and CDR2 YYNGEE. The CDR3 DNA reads TGTGCCAGCAGCGTAGGGGCGGAGAACTATGGCTACACCTTC. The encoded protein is CASSVGAENYGYTF.

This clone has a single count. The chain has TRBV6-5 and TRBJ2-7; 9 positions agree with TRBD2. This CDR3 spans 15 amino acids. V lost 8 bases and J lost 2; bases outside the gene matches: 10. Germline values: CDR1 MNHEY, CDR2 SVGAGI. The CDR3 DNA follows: TGTGCCAGCGTCGGTGCGGGAGGGAACCCCTACGAGCAGTACTTC. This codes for CASVGAGGNPYEQYF.

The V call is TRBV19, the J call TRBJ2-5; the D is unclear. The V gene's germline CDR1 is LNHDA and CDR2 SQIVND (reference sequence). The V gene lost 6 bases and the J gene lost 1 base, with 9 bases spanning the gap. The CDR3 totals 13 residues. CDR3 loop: CASSPTLQETQYF. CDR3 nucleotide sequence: TGTGCCAGTAGCCCAACCCTCCAAGAGACCCAGTACTTC.

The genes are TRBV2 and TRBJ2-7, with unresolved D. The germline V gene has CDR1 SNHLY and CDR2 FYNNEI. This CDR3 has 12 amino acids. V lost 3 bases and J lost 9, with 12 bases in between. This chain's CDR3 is CASSEPRPGQYF. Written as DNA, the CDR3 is TGTGCCAGCAGTGAGCCCAGACCGGGGCAGTACTTC. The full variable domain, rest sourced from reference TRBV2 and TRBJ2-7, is EPEVTQTPSHQVTQMGQEVILRCVPISNHLYFYWYRQILGQKVEFLVSFYNNEISEKSEIFDDQFSVERPDGSNFTLKIRSTKLEDSAMYFCASSEPRPGQYFGPGTRLTVT.

CDR3 loop: CASRSYGKNIQYF. CDR3 DNA sequence: TGTGCCAGCAGGTCATATGGCAAAAACATTCAGTACTTC. The chain carries TRBV7-9 and TRBJ2-4; D is uncertain. This CDR3 region has 13 residues. In germline, CDR1 is SEHNR, CDR2 FQNEAQ (reference sequence). V was clipped by 6 bases and J by 3 bases, with 9 bases between them. Using reference TRBV7-9 and TRBJ2-4 for the parts outside the CDR3, the full variable domain is DTGVSQNPRHKITKRGQNVTFRCDPISEHNRLYWYRQTLGQGPEFLTYFQNEAQLEKSRLLSDRFSAERPKGSFSTLEIQRTEQGDSAMYLCASRSYGKNIQYFGAGTRLSVL.

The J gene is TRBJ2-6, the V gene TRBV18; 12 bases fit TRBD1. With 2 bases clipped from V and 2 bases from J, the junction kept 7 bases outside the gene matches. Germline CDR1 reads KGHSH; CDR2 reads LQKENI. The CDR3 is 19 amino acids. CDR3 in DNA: TGTGCCAGCTCACCATTGGGACAGGGGGCGTCGGCTGGGGCCAACGTCCTGACTTTC. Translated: CASSPLGQGASAGANVLTF.

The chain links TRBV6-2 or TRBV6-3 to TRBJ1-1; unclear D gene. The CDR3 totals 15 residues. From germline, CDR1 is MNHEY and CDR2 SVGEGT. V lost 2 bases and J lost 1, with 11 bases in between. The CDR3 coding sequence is TGTGCCAGCAGTTACCGGTATCGGGGGAACACTGAAGCTTTCTTT. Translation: CASSYRYRGNTEAFF.

CDR3 coding DNA: TGTGCCAGCGGACAGGGGTTCACCTTC. Protein product: CASGQGFTF. This chain links TRBV28 with TRBJ1-2; 9 bases align to TRBD1. Trimming at V came to 8 bases and at J to 13 bases, leaving 2 bases not matched to a gene. The CDR3 consists of 9 residues. Per germline, CDR1 MDHEN and CDR2 SYDVKM.

CDR3 DNA sequence: TGTGCCAGCACCCCGCCCGGGAACACCGGGGAGCTGTTTTTT. It yields the protein CASTPPGNTGELFF. The J gene is TRBJ2-2, the V gene TRBV6-2 or TRBV6-3; D is ambiguous. The CDR3 contains 14 residues. V lost 7 bases, J lost 1 base, and 10 bases lay in between. The V gene's germline CDR1 is MNHEY and CDR2 SVGEGT.

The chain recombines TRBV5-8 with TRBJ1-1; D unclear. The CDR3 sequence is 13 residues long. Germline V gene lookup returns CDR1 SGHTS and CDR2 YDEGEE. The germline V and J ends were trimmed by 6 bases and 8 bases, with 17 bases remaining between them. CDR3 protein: CASTPIGRTEAFF. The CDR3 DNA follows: TGTGCCAGCACCCCAATCGGACGAACCGAAGCTTTCTTT.

The CDR3: CASTTDRGGTDTQYF. The CDR3 DNA follows: TGTGCCAGCACGACTGATAGGGGCGGCACAGATACGCAGTATTTT. The chain couples TRBV18 to TRBJ2-3; D may be TRBD1 (5 bases). Trimming took 8 bases from V and 1 from J, leaving 16 bases between them. This CDR3 contains 15 residues. CDR1 KGHSH and CDR2 LQKENI come from the germline V gene.

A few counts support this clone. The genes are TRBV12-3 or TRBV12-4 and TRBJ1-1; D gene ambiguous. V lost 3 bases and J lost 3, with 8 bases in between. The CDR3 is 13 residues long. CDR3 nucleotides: TGTGCCAGCAGTTTCGTCGGGTACACTGAAGCTTTCTTT. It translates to CASSFVGYTEAFF.

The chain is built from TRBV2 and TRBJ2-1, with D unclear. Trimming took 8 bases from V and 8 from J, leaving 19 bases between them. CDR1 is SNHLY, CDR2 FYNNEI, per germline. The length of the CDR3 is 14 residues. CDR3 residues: CASDNSLNPDEQFF. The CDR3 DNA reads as TGTGCCAGCGATAACTCCTTGAATCCCGATGAGCAGTTCTTC. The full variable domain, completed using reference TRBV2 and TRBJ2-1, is EPEVTQTPSHQVTQMGQEVILRCVPISNHLYFYWYRQILGQKVEFLVSFYNNEISEKSEIFDDQFSVERPDGSNFTLKIRSTKLEDSAMYFCASDNSLNPDEQFFGPGTRLTVL.

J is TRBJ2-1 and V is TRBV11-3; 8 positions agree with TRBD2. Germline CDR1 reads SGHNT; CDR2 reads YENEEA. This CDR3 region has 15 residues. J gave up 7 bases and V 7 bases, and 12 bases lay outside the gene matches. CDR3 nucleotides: TGTGCCAGCATATACCGGGGGGGCGCAAGGAATGAGCAGTTCTTC. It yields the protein CASIYRGGARNEQFF.

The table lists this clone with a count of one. CDR3: CASSLDSSSYNEQFF. In DNA form, the CDR3 reads TGTGCCAGCAGTTTAGACTCTAGCTCCTACAATGAGCAGTTCTTC. V is TRBV27 and J is TRBJ2-1; D is unresolved. The V end lost 2 bases, the J end lost 0 bases, and 8 bases lay between the germline ends. This CDR3 has 15 amino acids. Germline assignment: CDR1 MNHEY and CDR2 SMNVEV (reference sequence).